This T cell receptor (beta chain) was found in a study of shared clonotypes between healthy human individuals. The germline V gene encodes CDR1 SGHNT and CDR2 YYREEE (reference sequence). This CDR3 region has 15 residues. V was trimmed by 4 bases and J by 1 base, leaving 15 bases between them. As concerns this clone: Antigen unknown.

The protocol was immunoSEQ multiplex PCR, while the TCRdb copy is restricted to in-frame clones and leaves out a portion. Of around 2.3 million clones listed, 90% to 97% are singletons. Broader study findings: Clonotypes that were shared across a handful of donors made up approximately 5.1% of naive CD4 clonotypes.

Source material: naive CD4+ T cells sorted from blood. The subset was: CD45RA+ positively selected. This TCR derives from a man younger than 35 in good health. The chain combines TRBV5-4 with TRBJ2-7, with unresolved D. DNA for the CDR3: TGTGCCAGCAGCATGAAGACGGGTGATTCCTACGAGCAGTACTTC. Its protein product is CASSMKTGDSYEQYF.